This T cell receptor beta chain was sequenced for a study of OX40 agonist ivuxolimab in advanced cancers. Looking at the study overall: Patient treatment consisted of intravenous ivuxolimab administration every 2 weeks at 0.01 to 10 mg/kg.

The germline V gene has CDR1 MNHNS and CDR2 SASEGT. Germline trimming cut 5 bases from V and 6 bases from J; bases unmatched to any gene: 3. The CDR3 is 13 amino acids. Sequencing was performed with immunoSEQ multiplex PCR; in TCRdb, only in-frame clones are kept and a portion is missing. The profile covers around 70,000 clones, with around four fifths appearing a single time and 2% to 2.5% taken by the ten largest. This clone was observed a single time. This sample comprised CD4+ or CD8+ T cells sorted from blood, obtained in a trial of the OX40 agonist ivuxolimab. The TCR comes from an adult with an advanced solid tumor such as melanoma, head and neck, liver or kidney cancer. The V and J genes are TRBV6-1 and TRBJ1-1; 10 bases line up with TRBD1. CDR3 nucleotides: TGTGCCAGCAGTAAGGGACAGGGGTCTGAAGCTTTCTTT. Protein sequence: CASSKGQGSEAFF.